These 17 T cell receptor beta chains originate from one sample sequenced in a study of molecular identifiers for immune sequencing clone quantification. One entry per CDR3 protein, called by TCRdb with MiXCR from the PCR reads. This table holds around 65,000 distinct CDR3 sequences, about 18% found once. The sequenced sample consisted of naive CD8+ T cells from blood, with Jurkat cell RNA spiked in. Subset meaning: FACS-sorted CD8+CD4-CCR7+CD45RA+ naive T cells. The receptor source for this set is a human donor in good health. Some libraries in this study had Jurkat cell RNA spiked in.

This clonotype came up many times. The J gene is TRBJ2-3, the V gene TRBV27; TRBD2 aligns across 9 bases. CDR1 and CDR2 from the germline V gene are MNHEY and SMNVEV (reference sequence). After removal of 3 bases from V and 2 bases from J, the junction contained 15 bases not matched to a gene. The CDR3 spans 19 residues. The CDR3 is CASSFQRGASGTATDTQYF. The CDR3 region has the DNA TGTGCCAGCAGTTTTCAGAGAGGAGCTAGCGGGACCGCCACAGATACGCAGTATTTT.

This clonotype occurred many times. In DNA form, the CDR3 reads TGTGCCAGCAGCCCCACCGGGACCGGAGATACGCAGTATTTT. Translated: CASSPTGTGDTQYF. V and J are TRBV11-1 and TRBJ2-3; D is perhaps TRBD1 or TRBD2 (5 bases each). Germline V gene data show CDR1 as SGHAT and CDR2 as FQDESV (reference sequence). Trimming stripped 5 bases from V and 5 bases from J, with 14 bases between. The CDR3 sequence is 14 residues long.

This clonotype came up a few times. V is TRBV6-1 and J is TRBJ2-5; a weak D match, TRBD1 (5 bases). This CDR3 is built from 14 residues. The V end was cut by 3 bases, the J end by 5 bases, with 13 bases between. The germline CDR1 and CDR2 sequences are MNHNS and SASEGT. The CDR3 DNA is TGTGCCAGCAGTGAGGTACCAGGGTGGGAGACCCAGTACTTC. Residues: CASSEVPGWETQYF.

Many counts were recorded for this clonotype. The chain has TRBV27 and TRBJ1-1; D is uncertain. Germline values: CDR1 MNHEY, CDR2 SMNVEV (reference sequence). The CDR3 totals 20 residues. V gave up 7 bases and J gave up 2 bases, with 32 bases separating them. CDR3 sequence: CASNDANRWACNIVNTEAFF. CDR3 coding DNA: TGTGCCAGCAACGACGCCAACCGTTGGGCGTGTAACATCGTAAACACTGAAGCTTTCTTT.

The rearrangement links TRBV4-1 to TRBJ1-1; 9 bases line up with TRBD1. This CDR3 has 15 residues. Germline values: CDR1 MGHRA, CDR2 YSYEKL. V shed 1 base, J shed 3 bases, and the junction held 3 bases outside the gene matches. CDR3 bases: TGCGCCAGCAGCCAAGGGACAGGGGTTGACACTGAAGCTTTCTTT. Protein product: CASSQGTGVDTEAFF.

The table lists this clonotype with many counts. The rearrangement uses TRBV23-1 and TRBJ2-1; the D gene is possibly TRBD2 (6 bases). TRBV23-1 is marked as an open reading frame, function uncertain. There are 21 residues in the CDR3. The V end was cut by 6 bases, the J end by 0 bases, with 30 bases between. DNA of the CDR3: TGCGCCAGCAGCCTGGCTGATAGCGGAAAAAGGTTGTTGGGCTCCTACAATGAGCAGTTCTTC. It yields the protein CASSLADSGKRLLGSYNEQFF.

This clonotype has at least ten counts. The V gene is TRBV20-1, the J gene TRBJ2-7; 11 bases line up with TRBD2. This CDR3 comprises 14 residues. The germline V gene has CDR1 DFQATT and CDR2 SNEGSKA (reference sequence). J lost 2 bases, V lost 1 base, and 1 base had no gene match. The CDR3 DNA follows: TGCAGTGCTAGAGTGACTAGCGGGACCTACGAGCAGTACTTC. Translation: CSARVTSGTYEQYF.

In its sample, this clonotype was seen many times. The chain links TRBV5-1 to TRBJ2-3; D unclear. This CDR3 contains 15 residues. Trimming pared 6 bases from V and 2 bases from J, leaving 16 bases between. In germline, CDR1 is SGHRS, CDR2 YFSETQ. CDR3 residues: CASNVREENTDTQYF. CDR3 DNA sequence: TGCGCCAGCAACGTTCGCGAGGAGAACACAGATACGCAGTATTTT.

This clonotype was seen repeatedly, ten times or more. The junction and the germline gene differ at one end; a read error may be behind it. This chain connects TRBV9 to TRBJ2-3, with 9 bases that match TRBD2. Germline V gene sequence: CDR1 SGDLS, CDR2 YYNGEE. The CDR3 spans 14 residues. The CDR3 spells CASSTGTSRDTQYF. The CDR3 region has the DNA TGTGCCAGCAGCACCGGGACTAGCAGAGATACGCAGTATTTT.

The rearrangement uses TRBV5-3 and TRBJ2-1; D uncertain. TRBV5-3 is an ORF, and what it does is uncertain. V was trimmed by 0 bases and J by 9 bases, leaving 10 bases between them. This CDR3 is built from 13 residues. The CDR3 nucleotides read TGTGCCAGAAGCTTGGGGCTGACCGTTGAGCAGTTCTTC. This gives the protein CARSLGLTVEQFF.

This clonotype was observed at least ten times. The V gene is TRBV3-1, the J gene TRBJ1-1; 7 nucleotides line up with TRBD1. Per the germline V gene, CDR1 is LGHDT and CDR2 is YNNKEL (reference sequence). The trim removed 0 bases at V and 1 base at J, leaving 17 bases unmatched. CDR3 size: 20 residues. CDR3 sequence: CASSQDLAPGQVLWNTEAFF. For the CDR3, the DNA is TGTGCCAGCAGCCAAGATCTCGCCCCCGGACAGGTGCTGTGGAACACTGAAGCTTTCTTT.

The chain has TRBV5-6 and TRBJ2-3, with D possibly matching TRBD2 (6 bases). The CDR3 is 16 amino acids. V was pared by 6 bases and J by 0 bases, with 17 bases between. Germline V gives CDR1 SGHDT, CDR2 YYEEEE. CDR3 in amino acids: CASTADYPASTDTQYF. CDR3 DNA: TGTGCCAGCACCGCGGACTACCCTGCCAGCACAGATACGCAGTATTTT. The full variable domain, rest sourced from reference TRBV5-6 and TRBJ2-3, is DAGVTQSPTHLIKTRGQQVTLRCSPKSGHDTVSWYQQALGQGPQFIFQYYEEEERQRGNFPDRFSGHQFPNYSSELNVNALLLGDSALYLCASTADYPASTDTQYFGPGTRLTVL.

The table lists this clonotype with many counts. This chain connects TRBV7-9 to TRBJ2-5, with D possibly called TRBD1 or TRBD2 (5 bases each). V was pared by 0 bases and J by 2 bases, with 19 bases between. The CDR3 extends over 18 amino acids. Germline lookup yields CDR1 SEHNR and CDR2 FQNEAQ (reference sequence). The CDR3 DNA follows: TGTGCCAGCAGCTTAGCAGACGGGGCCAGGTCCGGGCAAGAGACCCAGTACTTC. Amino acids: CASSLADGARSGQETQYF. The entire variable domain, with the rest obtained from reference TRBV7-9 and TRBJ2-5, is as follows: DTGVSQNPRHKITKRGQNVTFRCDPISEHNRLYWYRQTLGQGPEFLTYFQNEAQLEKSRLLSDRFSAERPKGSFSTLEIQRTEQGDSAMYLCASSLADGARSGQETQYFGPGTRLLVL.

Ten or more counts support this clonotype. The chain has TRBV21-1 and TRBJ2-6. TRBV21-1 is a pseudogene. The CDR3 totals 15 residues. CDR3 in DNA: TGTGCCAGCCGAAGAGAGGGCTCTGGGGCCAACGTCCTGACTTTC. Encoded protein: CASRREGSGANVLTF.

A note on this clonotype: Since a much larger clone is just one base distant, this may be a read error. V gene TRBV29-1 combines with J gene TRBJ2-1, with a weak D call TRBD2 (6 bases). Germline lookup yields CDR1 SQVTM and CDR2 ANQGSEA. There are 12 residues in the CDR3. As DNA, the CDR3 is TGCAGCGCCCCGTTCCCCGGGAGTGAGCCGTTCTTC. Translated, it gives CSAPFPGSEPFF.

This clonotype was found many times. The rearrangement links TRBV10-3 to TRBJ2-7; D remains ambiguous. The CDR3 consists of 14 residues. The V end was cut by 0 bases, the J end by 2 bases, with 8 bases between. The V gene's germline CDR1 is ENHRY and CDR2 SYGVKD. The CDR3 reads CAISESRITYEQYF. In DNA, the CDR3 is TGTGCCATCAGTGAGTCTAGGATAACCTACGAGCAGTACTTC.

V is TRBV6-1 and J is TRBJ1-1; D not certain. The CDR3 is made up of 15 amino acids. V was cut by 5 bases and J by 1 base, with 14 bases left in between. Germline values: CDR1 MNHNS, CDR2 SASEGT. The CDR3 nucleotides read TGTGCCAGCAGTAGGTCGGACCGAACGAACACTGAAGCTTTCTTT. Translated: CASSRSDRTNTEAFF.